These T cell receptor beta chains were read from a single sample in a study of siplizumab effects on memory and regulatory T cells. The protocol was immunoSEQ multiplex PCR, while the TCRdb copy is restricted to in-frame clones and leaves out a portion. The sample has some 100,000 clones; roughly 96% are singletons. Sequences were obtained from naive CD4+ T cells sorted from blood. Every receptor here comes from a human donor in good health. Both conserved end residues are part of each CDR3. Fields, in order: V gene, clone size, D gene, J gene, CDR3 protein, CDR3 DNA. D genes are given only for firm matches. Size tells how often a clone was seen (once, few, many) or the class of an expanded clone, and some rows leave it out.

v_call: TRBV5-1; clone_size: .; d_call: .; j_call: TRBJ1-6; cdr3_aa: CASSLSTLQGGERGSPLHF; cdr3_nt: TGCGCCAGCAGCTTGTCCACATTACAGGGTGGGGAAAGGGGCTCACCCCTCCACTTT
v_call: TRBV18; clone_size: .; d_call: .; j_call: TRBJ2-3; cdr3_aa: CASSPGGNTDTQYF; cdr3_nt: TGTGCCAGCTCACCGGGCGGGAACACAGATACGCAGTATTTT
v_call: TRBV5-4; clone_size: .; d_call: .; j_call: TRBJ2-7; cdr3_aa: CASSLGGGREQYF; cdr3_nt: TGTGCCAGCAGCTTGGGTGGGGGCCGCGAGCAGTACTTC
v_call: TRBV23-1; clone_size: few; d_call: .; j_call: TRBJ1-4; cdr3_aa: CASPNEKLFF; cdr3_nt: TGCGCCAGCCCTAATGAAAAACTGTTTTTT
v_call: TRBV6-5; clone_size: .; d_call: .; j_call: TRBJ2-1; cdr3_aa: CASRSALPLDNEQFF; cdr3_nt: TGTGCCAGCAGGTCAGCCTTGCCACTCGACAATGAGCAGTTCTTC
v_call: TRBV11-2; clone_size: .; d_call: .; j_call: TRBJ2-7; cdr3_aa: CASSQRNEQYF; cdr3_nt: TGTGCCAGCAGCCAACGGAACGAGCAGTACTTC
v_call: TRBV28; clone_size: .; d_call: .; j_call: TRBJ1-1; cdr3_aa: CASITHSLHHMNTEAFF; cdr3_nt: TGTGCCAGCATCACTCACTCGTTACACCACATGAACACTGAAGCTTTCTTT
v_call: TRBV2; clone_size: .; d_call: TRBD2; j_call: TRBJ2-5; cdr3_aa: CASTGGLAGAYQETQYF; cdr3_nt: TGTGCCAGCACGGGGGGACTAGCGGGTGCCTACCAAGAGACCCAGTACTTC
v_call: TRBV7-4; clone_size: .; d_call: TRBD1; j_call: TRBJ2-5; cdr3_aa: CASSWSRDRVETQYF; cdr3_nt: TGTGCCAGCAGCTGGTCCCGGGACAGGGTGGAGACCCAGTACTTC
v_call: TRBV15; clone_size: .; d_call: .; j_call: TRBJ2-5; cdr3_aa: CATSRGTFQETQYF; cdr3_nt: TGTGCCACCAGCAGAGGCACATTCCAAGAGACCCAGTACTTC
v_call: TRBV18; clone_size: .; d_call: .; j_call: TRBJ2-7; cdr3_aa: CASSQTGHSSYEQYF; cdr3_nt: TGTGCCAGCTCACAAACGGGACATTCCTCCTACGAGCAGTACTTC
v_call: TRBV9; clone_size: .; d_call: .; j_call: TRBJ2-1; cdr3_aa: CASSVGPHNEQFF; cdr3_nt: TGTGCCAGCAGCGTAGGACCTCACAATGAGCAGTTCTTC
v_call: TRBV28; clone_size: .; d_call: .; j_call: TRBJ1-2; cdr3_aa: CASRTGQTRNLGYTF; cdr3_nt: TGTGCCAGCAGGACCGGACAGACCCGCAACTTAGGCTACACCTTC
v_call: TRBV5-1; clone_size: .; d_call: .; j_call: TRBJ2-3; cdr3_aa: CASRDSPDTDTQYF; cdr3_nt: TGCGCCAGCAGAGACAGTCCCGACACAGATACGCAGTATTTT
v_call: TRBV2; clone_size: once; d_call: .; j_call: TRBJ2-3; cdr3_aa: CASSEAWRTTDTQYF; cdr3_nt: TGTGCCAGCAGTGAAGCTTGGCGGACCACAGATACGCAGTATTTT
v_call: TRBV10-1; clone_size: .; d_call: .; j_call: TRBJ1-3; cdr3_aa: CASTLGLGNTIYF; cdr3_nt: TGCGCCAGCACCCTCGGACTCGGAAACACCATATATTTT
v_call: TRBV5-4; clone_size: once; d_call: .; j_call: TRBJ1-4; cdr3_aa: CASSPYGATNEKLFF; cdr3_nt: TGTGCCAGCAGCCCCTACGGTGCAACTAATGAAAAACTGTTTTTT
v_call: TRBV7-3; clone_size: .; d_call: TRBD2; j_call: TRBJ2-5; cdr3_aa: CASSLTRGGQETQYF; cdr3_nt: TGTGCCAGCAGCTTAACGCGGGGGGGCCAGGAGACCCAGTACTTC
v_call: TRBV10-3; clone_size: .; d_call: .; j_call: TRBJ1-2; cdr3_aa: CAISVGTGIYGYTF; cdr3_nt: TGTGCCATCAGTGTCGGAACAGGGATCTATGGCTACACCTTC
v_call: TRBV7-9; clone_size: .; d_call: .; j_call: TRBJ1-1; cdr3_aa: CAEQEGFAEAFF; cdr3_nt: TGTGCCGAGCAGGAAGGGTTCGCTGAAGCTTTCTTT
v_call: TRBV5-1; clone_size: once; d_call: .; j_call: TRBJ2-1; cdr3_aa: CASSLVNNEQFF; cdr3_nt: TGCGCCAGCAGCTTGGTTAACAATGAGCAGTTCTTC
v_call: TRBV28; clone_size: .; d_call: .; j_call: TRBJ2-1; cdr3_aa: CASGGSYNEQFF; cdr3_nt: TGTGCCAGCGGCGGGTCCTACAATGAGCAGTTCTTC
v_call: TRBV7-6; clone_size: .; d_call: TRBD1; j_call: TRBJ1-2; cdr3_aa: CASSLGLTGREDGYTF; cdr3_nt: TGTGCCAGCAGCTTAGGCCTGACAGGGAGGGAAGATGGCTACACCTTC
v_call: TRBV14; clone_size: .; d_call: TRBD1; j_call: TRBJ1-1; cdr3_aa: CASSQATGITEAFF; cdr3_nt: TGTGCCAGCAGCCAAGCGACAGGGATCACTGAAGCTTTCTTT
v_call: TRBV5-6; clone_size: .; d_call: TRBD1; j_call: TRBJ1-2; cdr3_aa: CASSRDHLTRGPGYTF; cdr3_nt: TGTGCCAGCAGTCGTGACCACCTTACCAGGGGGCCTGGCTACACCTTC
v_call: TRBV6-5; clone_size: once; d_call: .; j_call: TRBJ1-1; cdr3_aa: CASSLVGRAEAFF; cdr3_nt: TGTGCCAGCAGCCTGGTGGGCAGGGCTGAAGCTTTCTTT
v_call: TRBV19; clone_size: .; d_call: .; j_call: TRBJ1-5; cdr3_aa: CASSPDYSNQPQHF; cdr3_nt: TGTGCCAGTAGCCCGGACTATAGCAATCAGCCCCAGCATTTT
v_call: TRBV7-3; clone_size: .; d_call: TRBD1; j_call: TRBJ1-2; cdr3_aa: CASSLTADRVHF; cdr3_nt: TGTGCCAGCAGCCTCACTGCGGACAGGGTGCACTTC
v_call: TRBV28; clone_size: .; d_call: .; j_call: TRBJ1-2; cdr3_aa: CASSAGTYGYTF; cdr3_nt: TGTGCCAGCAGTGCGGGTACCTATGGCTACACCTTC
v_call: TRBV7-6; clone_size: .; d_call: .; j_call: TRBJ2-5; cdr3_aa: CASSLSEETQYF; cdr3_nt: TGTGCCAGCAGCTTATCTGAAGAGACCCAGTACTTC
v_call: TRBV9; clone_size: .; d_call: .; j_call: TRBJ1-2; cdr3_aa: CASSLGFGYTF; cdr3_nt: TGTGCCAGCAGCCTCGGGTTTGGCTACACCTTC
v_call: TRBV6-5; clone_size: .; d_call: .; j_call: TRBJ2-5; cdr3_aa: CASSYARRTPREDQYF; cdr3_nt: TGTGCCAGCAGTTACGCACGACGGACACCCAGGGAGGACCAGTACTTC
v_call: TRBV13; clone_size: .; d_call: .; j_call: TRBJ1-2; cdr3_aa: CASSSQQGYGYTF; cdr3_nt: TGTGCCAGCAGCTCCCAACAGGGTTATGGCTACACCTTC
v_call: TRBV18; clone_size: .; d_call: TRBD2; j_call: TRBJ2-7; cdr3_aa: CASSPGGLVEQYF; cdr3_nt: TGTGCCAGCTCACCGGGGGGACTAGTCGAGCAGTACTTC
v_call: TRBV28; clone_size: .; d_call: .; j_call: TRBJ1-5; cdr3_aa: CATGGGANQPQHF; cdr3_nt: TGTGCCACCGGGGGGGGTGCCAATCAGCCCCAGCATTTT
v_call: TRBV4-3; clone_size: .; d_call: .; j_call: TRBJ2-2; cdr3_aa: CASSQEIQVTANTGELFF; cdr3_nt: TGCGCCAGCAGCCAAGAGATTCAGGTAACGGCGAACACCGGGGAGCTGTTTTTT
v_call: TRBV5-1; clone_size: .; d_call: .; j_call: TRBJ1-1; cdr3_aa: CASSPEGGAAEAFF; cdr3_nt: TGCGCCAGCAGCCCCGAGGGCGGGGCAGCTGAAGCTTTCTTT
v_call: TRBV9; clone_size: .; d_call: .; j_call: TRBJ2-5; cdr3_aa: CASSGLGSGIREETQYF; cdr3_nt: TGTGCCAGCAGCGGCCTAGGGAGCGGCATACGAGAGGAGACCCAGTACTTC
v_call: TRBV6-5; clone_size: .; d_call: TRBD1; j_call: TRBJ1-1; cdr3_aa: CATRTGALNTEAFF; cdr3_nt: TGTGCCACCCGGACAGGGGCCTTGAACACTGAAGCTTTCTTT
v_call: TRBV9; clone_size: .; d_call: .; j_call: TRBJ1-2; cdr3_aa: CASSVDTERYGYTF; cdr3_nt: TGTGCCAGCAGCGTAGATACGGAGCGCTATGGCTACACCTTC
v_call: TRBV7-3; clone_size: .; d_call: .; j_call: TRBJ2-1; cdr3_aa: CASSLIGTTSYNEQFF; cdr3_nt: TGTGCCAGCAGCTTAATTGGGACCACCTCCTACAATGAGCAGTTCTTC
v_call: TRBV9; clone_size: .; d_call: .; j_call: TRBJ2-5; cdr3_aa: CASSVGPGGIKGGETQYF; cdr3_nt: TGTGCCAGCAGCGTAGGTCCAGGCGGAATTAAGGGGGGAGAGACCCAGTACTTC
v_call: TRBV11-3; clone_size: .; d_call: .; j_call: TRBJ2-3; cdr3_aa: CASTGEGTDTQYF; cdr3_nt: TGTGCCAGCACCGGGGAGGGCACAGATACGCAGTATTTT
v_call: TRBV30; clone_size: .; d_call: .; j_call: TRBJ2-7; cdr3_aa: CACGDPILGEQYF; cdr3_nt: TGTGCCTGTGGGGATCCGATCCTGGGGGAGCAGTACTTC
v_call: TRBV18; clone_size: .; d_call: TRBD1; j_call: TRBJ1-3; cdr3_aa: CASSANPGQGNTIYF; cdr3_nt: TGTGCCAGCTCAGCGAATCCGGGACAGGGGAACACCATATATTTT
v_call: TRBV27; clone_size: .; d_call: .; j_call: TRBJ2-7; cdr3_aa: CASRRAYEQYF; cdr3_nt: TGTGCCAGCAGACGGGCCTACGAGCAGTACTTC
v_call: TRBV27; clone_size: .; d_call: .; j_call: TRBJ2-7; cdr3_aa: CASSLTVFLRNEQYF; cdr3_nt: TGTGCCAGCAGTTTAACGGTCTTCCTGAGAAACGAGCAGTACTTC
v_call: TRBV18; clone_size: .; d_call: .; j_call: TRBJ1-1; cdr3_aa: CASSPFTQGSSEAFF; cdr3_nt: TGTGCCAGCTCACCATTCACTCAGGGTAGTTCGGAAGCTTTCTTT